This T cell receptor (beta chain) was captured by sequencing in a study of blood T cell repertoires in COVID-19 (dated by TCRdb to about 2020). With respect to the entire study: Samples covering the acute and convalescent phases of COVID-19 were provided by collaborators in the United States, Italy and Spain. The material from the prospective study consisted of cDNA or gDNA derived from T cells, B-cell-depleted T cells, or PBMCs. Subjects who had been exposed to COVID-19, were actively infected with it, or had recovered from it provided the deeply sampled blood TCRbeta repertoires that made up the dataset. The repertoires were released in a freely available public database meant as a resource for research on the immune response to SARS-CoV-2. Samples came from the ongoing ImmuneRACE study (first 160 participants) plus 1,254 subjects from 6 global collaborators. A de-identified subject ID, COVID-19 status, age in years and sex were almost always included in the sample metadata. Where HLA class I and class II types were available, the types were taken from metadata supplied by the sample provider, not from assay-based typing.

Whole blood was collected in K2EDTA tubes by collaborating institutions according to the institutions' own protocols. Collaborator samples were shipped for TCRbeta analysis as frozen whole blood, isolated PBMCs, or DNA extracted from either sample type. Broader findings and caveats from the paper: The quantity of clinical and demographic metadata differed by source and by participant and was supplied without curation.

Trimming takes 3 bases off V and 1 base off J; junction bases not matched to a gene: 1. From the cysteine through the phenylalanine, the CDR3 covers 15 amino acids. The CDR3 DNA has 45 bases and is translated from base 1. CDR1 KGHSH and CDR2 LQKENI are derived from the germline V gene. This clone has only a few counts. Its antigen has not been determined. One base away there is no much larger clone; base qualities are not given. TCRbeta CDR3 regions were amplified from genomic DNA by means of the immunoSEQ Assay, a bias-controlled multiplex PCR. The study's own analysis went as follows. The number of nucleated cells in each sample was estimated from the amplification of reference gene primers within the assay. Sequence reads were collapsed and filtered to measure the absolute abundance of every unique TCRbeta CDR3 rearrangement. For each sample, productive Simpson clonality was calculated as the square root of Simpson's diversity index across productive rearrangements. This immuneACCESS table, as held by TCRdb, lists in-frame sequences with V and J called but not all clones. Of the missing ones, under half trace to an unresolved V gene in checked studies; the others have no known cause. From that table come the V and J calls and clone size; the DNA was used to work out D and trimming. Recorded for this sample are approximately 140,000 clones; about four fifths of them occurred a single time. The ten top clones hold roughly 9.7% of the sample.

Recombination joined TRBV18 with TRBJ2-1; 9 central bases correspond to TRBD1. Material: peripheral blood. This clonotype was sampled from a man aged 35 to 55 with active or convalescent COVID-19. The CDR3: CASSPGTGSYNEQFF. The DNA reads TGTGCCAGCTCACCCGGGACAGGGTCCTACAATGAGCAGTTCTTC.